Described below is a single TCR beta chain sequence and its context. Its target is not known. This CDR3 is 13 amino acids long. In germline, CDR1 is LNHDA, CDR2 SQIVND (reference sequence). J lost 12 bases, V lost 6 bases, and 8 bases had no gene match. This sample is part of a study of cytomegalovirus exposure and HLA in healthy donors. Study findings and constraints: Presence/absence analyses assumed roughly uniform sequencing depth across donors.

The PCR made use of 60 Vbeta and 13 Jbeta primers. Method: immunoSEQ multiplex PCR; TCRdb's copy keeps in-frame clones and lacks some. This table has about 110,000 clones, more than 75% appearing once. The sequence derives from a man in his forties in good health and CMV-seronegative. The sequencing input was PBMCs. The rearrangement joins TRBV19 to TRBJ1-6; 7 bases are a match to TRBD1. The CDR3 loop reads CASSPDRSRPLHF. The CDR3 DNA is TGTGCCAGTAGCCCGGACAGGTCCAGACCCCTCCACTTT.